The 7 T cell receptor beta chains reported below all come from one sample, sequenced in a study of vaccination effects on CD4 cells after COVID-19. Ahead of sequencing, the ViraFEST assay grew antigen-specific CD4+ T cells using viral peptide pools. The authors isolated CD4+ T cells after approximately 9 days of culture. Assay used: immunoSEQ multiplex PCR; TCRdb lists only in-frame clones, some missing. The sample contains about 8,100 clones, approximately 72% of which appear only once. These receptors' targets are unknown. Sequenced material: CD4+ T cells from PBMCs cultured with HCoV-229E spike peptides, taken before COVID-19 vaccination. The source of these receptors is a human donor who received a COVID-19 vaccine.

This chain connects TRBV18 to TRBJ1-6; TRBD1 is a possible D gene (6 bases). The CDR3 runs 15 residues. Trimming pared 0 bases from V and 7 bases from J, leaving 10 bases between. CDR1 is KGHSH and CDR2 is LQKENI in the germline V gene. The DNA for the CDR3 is TGTGCCAGCTCACCACCGGGACACCACAATTCACCCCTCCACTTT. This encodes CASSPPGHHNSPLHF.

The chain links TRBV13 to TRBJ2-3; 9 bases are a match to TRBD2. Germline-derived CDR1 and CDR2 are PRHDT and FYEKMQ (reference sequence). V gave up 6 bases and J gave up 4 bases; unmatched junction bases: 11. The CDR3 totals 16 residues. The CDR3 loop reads CASSPYSGGPPDTQYF. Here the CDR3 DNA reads TGTGCCAGCAGTCCTTACAGCGGGGGGCCACCAGATACGCAGTATTTT.

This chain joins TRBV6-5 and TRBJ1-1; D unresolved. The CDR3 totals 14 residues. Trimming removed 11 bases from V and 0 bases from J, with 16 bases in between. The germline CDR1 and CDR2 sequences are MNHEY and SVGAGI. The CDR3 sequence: CASETRNMNTEAFF. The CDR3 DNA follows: TGTGCCTCCGAAACCCGGAACATGAACACTGAAGCTTTCTTT.

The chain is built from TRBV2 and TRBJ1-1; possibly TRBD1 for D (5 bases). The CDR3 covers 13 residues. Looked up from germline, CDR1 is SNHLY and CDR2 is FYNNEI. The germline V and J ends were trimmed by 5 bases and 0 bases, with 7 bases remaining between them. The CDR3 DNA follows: TGTGCCAGCAGTCCGGGGCTGAACACTGAAGCTTTCTTT. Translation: CASSPGLNTEAFF.

The CDR3 sequence is CASSFSGELFF. The CDR3 DNA reads as TGTGCCAGCAGCTTCTCCGGGGAGCTGTTTTTT. The genes are TRBV5-6 and TRBJ2-2; D gene ambiguous. Trimming removed 2 bases from V and 6 bases from J, with 2 bases in between. CDR1 SGHDT and CDR2 YYEEEE come from the germline V gene. This CDR3 is 11 amino acids long.

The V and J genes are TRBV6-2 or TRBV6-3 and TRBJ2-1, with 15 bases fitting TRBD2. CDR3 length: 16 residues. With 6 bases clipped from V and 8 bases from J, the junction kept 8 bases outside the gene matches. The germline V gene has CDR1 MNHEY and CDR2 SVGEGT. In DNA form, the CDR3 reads TGTGCCAGCAGATACGGGGGACTAGCGGGGGGTGATGAGCAGTTCTTC. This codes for CASRYGGLAGGDEQFF.

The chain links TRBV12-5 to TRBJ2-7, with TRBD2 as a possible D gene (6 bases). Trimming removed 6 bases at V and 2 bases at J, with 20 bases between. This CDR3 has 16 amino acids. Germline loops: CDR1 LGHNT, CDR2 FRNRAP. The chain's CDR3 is CASGTSWTTRPYEQYF. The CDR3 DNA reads TGTGCTAGTGGGACCTCGTGGACTACCAGACCCTACGAGCAGTACTTC.